Listed below are T cell receptor beta chains from one sample, sequenced in a study of cytomegalovirus exposure and HLA in healthy donors. The repertoire was sequenced with immunoSEQ multiplex PCR; TCRdb's copy has only in-frame clones and lacks some. The sample has roughly 220,000 clones, about 89% seen once; the top ten hold approximately 1.1%. The sequenced sample consisted of PBMCs. The source of these receptors is a woman aged 18-30 years in good health and CMV-seronegative. Both conserved end residues are part of each CDR3. Fields, in order: D gene, V gene, J gene, CDR3 protein. A D gene is named only where the DNA matches it firmly.

TRBD1	TRBV29-1	TRBJ1-4	CSVDPGQGLSTSNEKLFF
TRBD1	TRBV28	TRBJ1-5	CASSPISGTGSNQPQHF
NA	TRBV4-1	TRBJ1-5	CASSQEGGSNQPQHF
NA	TRBV6-5	TRBJ1-5	CASSRTGPYQPQHF
NA	TRBV9	TRBJ1-1	CASSVSGGTEAFF
NA	TRBV18	TRBJ1-2	CASSPERISNYGYTF
NA	TRBV7-8	TRBJ1-5	CASSRDRQEHQPQHF
TRBD1	TRBV6-5	TRBJ1-2	CASRALTGGNYGYTF
NA	TRBV19	TRBJ1-4	CASSGSWQPEEKLFF
NA	TRBV19	TRBJ2-6	CASSIASRGSGANVLTF
TRBD1	TRBV27	TRBJ1-5	CASSPQDRSNQPQHF
TRBD2	TRBV23-1	TRBJ2-3	CASSQWREVGPDTQYF
TRBD1	TRBV19	TRBJ2-7	CASSRGTGGNYEQYF
NA	TRBV5-1	TRBJ2-3	CASSLDEGQQYF
TRBD1	TRBV2	TRBJ1-5	CASSSTTGYDQPQHF
TRBD1	TRBV5-1	TRBJ1-1	CASSWDRSEAFF
TRBD1	TRBV10-3	TRBJ1-2	CAISRDRDGYTF
NA	TRBV9	TRBJ2-7	CASSVSLAETYEQYF
TRBD1	TRBV7-9	TRBJ1-2	CASSRQTGFYGYTF
NA	TRBV29-1	TRBJ1-1	CSGSLEVTEAFF
NA	TRBV19	TRBJ2-5	CASTFQETQYF
NA	TRBV2	TRBJ1-1	CASSERGRTNTEAFF
TRBD1	TRBV9	TRBJ1-4	CASSPRGTGTEKLFF
TRBD1	TRBV5-1	TRBJ2-7	CASSLGGGQGYEQYF
NA	TRBV5-1	TRBJ1-3	CASSLGAVAGNTIYF